This entry describes one T cell receptor beta chain. What it recognizes is unknown. These data come from a study of cytomegalovirus exposure and HLA in healthy donors. Study at large: Of all 398 donors who were genotyped, under 90% belonged to the Caucasian-associated ancestry cluster. Study results and caveats: Some segments of the V type, notably TRBV6-2 and TRBV6-3, were excluded as indistinguishable. Rarity held for most TCR sequences, but there were some public TCRs that occurred in many donors.

The PCR was carried out with 60 Vbeta primers and 13 Jbeta primers. The method was immunoSEQ multiplex PCR; TCRdb's version includes in-frame clones alone and lacks a portion of them. The table has around 140,000 clones, 78% seen once. The CDR3 has 14 amino acids. Trimming at V came to 9 bases and at J to 6 bases, leaving 9 bases not matched to a gene. The germline gives CDR1 KGHSH, CDR2 LQKENI. Material: PBMCs. This receptor was obtained from a young woman in good health and CMV-seronegative. V gene TRBV18 combines with J gene TRBJ2-7; TRBD2 matches 12 bases. CDR3 in DNA: TGTGCCAGGTGCTCTGGACTAGCGGGATGCGAGCAGTACTTC. Residues: CARCSGLAGCEQYF.